One and the same sample provided the 16 T cell receptor beta chains below, sequenced in a study of blood T cell repertoires in COVID-19. Only in-frame clones appear in the TCRdb table, and some are missing; sequencing was by immunoSEQ multiplex PCR. The data contain about 24,000 clones, around 79% of them singletons. Sequencing input: peripheral blood. Every receptor here comes from a man over 45 with COVID-19, enrolled during active disease.

The gene calls are TRBV7-2 and TRBJ1-6; D unresolved. Trimming cost V 1 base and J 0 bases, with 10 bases left between them. The length of the CDR3 is 17 residues. Germline-derived CDR1 and CDR2 are SGHTA and FQGNSA. The CDR3 nucleotides are TGTGCCAGCAGCTTAGACGCCTTCAGCTCCTATAATTCACCCCTCCACTTT. This sequence encodes CASSLDAFSSYNSPLHF.

The chain carries TRBV7-9 and TRBJ2-3; weak D call: TRBD2 (5 bases). Trimming left V 2 bases short and J 3 bases short, with 12 bases between. This CDR3 is 15 amino acids long. Germline CDR1 SEHNR, CDR2 FQNEAQ (reference sequence). Here the CDR3 reads CASSLRERYTDTQYF. DNA of the CDR3: TGTGCCAGCAGCTTAAGGGAGCGGTATACAGATACGCAGTATTTT.

The V call is TRBV4-2, the J call TRBJ2-3; 7 bases align to TRBD2. Per the germline V gene, CDR1 is LGHNA and CDR2 is YNFKEQ. Losses at the gene ends were 0 bases for V and 9 bases for J; bases not matched to a gene: 3. The CDR3 covers 13 residues. The CDR3 sequence: CASSQEVGGTQYF. CDR3 DNA sequence: TGTGCCAGCAGCCAAGAGGTGGGGGGGACGCAGTATTTT.

J is TRBJ2-4 and V is TRBV6-5, with TRBD2 matching 7 bases. This CDR3 contains 13 residues. Per the germline V gene, CDR1 is MNHEY and CDR2 is SVGAGI. V shed 7 bases and J 6 bases; nucleotides not matched to a gene: 6. CDR3 coding DNA: TGTGCCAGCATCCTGGGGGGGGGAAACATTCAGTACTTC. This gives the protein CASILGGGNIQYF.

The CDR3 here is CSVDRTGGYGYTF. The CDR3 DNA reads as TGCAGCGTTGATAGGACAGGGGGTTATGGCTACACCTTC. The genes are TRBV29-1 and TRBJ1-2; 10 nucleotides align to TRBD1. The CDR3 runs 13 residues. CDR1 is SQVTM, CDR2 ANQGSEA, per germline. V gave up 3 bases and J gave up 5 bases; unmatched junction bases: 3. The full variable domain, rest sourced from reference TRBV29-1 and TRBJ1-2, is SAVISQKPSRDICQRGTSLTIQCQVDSQVTMMFWYRQQPGQSLTLIATANQGSEATYESGFVIDKFPISRPNLTFSTLTVSNMSPEDSSIYLCSVDRTGGYGYTFGSGTRLTVV.

This clone was found a few times. The chain recombines TRBV11-3 with TRBJ2-1; TRBD2 matches 13 bases. Per the germline V gene, CDR1 is SGHNT and CDR2 is YENEEA. V dropped 4 bases and J dropped 4; count of bases not matched to a gene: 4. The CDR3 is 16 residues long. The CDR3 DNA is TGTGCCAGCAGCTCGATGACTAGCGGGAGGTACAATGAGCAGTTCTTC. It encodes CASSSMTSGRYNEQFF.

This chain connects TRBV9 to TRBJ1-4; D is uncertain. V shed 1 base and J shed 0 bases, with 7 bases lying between them. This CDR3 has 15 residues. Germline V lookup: CDR1 SGDLS, CDR2 YYNGEE. Here the CDR3 DNA reads TGTGCCAGCAGCGTAAACGGTGCAACTAATGAAAAACTGTTTTTT. Its protein is CASSVNGATNEKLFF. Looking up the rest from reference TRBV9 and TRBJ1-4 gives the full variable domain: DSGVTQTPKHLITATGQRVTLRCSPRSGDLSVYWYQQSLDQGLQFLIQYYNGEERAKGNILERFSAQQFPDLHSELNLSSLELGDSALYFCASSVNGATNEKLFFGSGTQLSVL.

The genes are TRBV4-1 and TRBJ1-4; D is unresolved. The CDR3 is 16 residues long. Germline V CDR1 and CDR2: MGHRA, YSYEKL. V lost 4 bases, J lost 3 bases, and 15 bases lay in between. The CDR3 sequence: CASSRPRGGPNEKLFF. Here the CDR3 DNA reads TGCGCCAGCAGCCGCCCCCGGGGAGGCCCTAATGAAAAACTGTTTTTT.

This clone occurred a few times. This chain joins TRBV5-1 and TRBJ2-7, with 7 bases matching TRBD1. This CDR3 has 14 residues. CDR1 and CDR2 (germline): SGHRS, YFSETQ. Losses at the gene ends were 4 bases for V and 0 bases for J; bases not matched to a gene: 4. CDR3 protein: CASSQGQFSYEQYF. CDR3 nucleotide sequence: TGCGCCAGCAGCCAGGGACAGTTCTCCTACGAGCAGTACTTC.

The rearrangement uses TRBV18 and TRBJ1-4; 7 bases line up with TRBD1. The V gene's germline CDR1 is KGHSH and CDR2 LQKENI. The junction had 17 bases not matched to a gene; V was cut back by 4 bases and J by 0 bases. The CDR3 consists of 20 residues. The CDR3 reads CASSHDRPSGQLATNEKLFF. DNA of the CDR3: TGTGCCAGCTCACACGATAGACCTTCGGGACAGCTCGCAACTAATGAAAAACTGTTTTTT.

The chain joins TRBV10-2 to TRBJ2-5; weak D call: TRBD1 (5 bases). V was cut by 3 bases and J by 1 base, with 15 bases left in between. The CDR3 is 16 amino acids. Germline CDR1 and CDR2: WSHSY and SAAADI. The CDR3 loop reads CASSERPQGPQETQYF. CDR3 coding DNA: TGCGCCAGCAGTGAACGTCCCCAGGGCCCCCAAGAGACCCAGTACTTC.

The rearrangement uses TRBV4-1 and TRBJ2-4; TRBD2 agrees at 14 bases. Per the germline V gene, CDR1 is MGHRA and CDR2 is YSYEKL. This CDR3 comprises 18 residues. The trim removed 4 bases at V and 1 base at J, leaving 6 bases unmatched. CDR3 residues: CASSPGLAGGRAKNIQYF. DNA of the CDR3: TGCGCCAGCAGCCCCGGACTAGCGGGAGGTCGGGCCAAAAACATTCAGTACTTC.

This clone was seen a few times. Different DNA sequences within this sample yield the same CDR3. The chain carries TRBV7-3 and TRBJ2-3; 8 nucleotides match TRBD2. The CDR3 spans 13 residues. Germline V gene lookup returns CDR1 SGHTA and CDR2 FQGTGA. V lost 6 bases, J lost 4 bases, and 3 bases stayed unmatched. Written as DNA, the CDR3 is TGTGCCAGCAGTAACGGGGGGGCAGATACGCAGTATTTT. Translation: CASSNGGADTQYF. Combining the CDR3 with reference TRBV7-3 and TRBJ2-3 gives the whole variable domain GAGVSQTPSNKVTEKGKYVELRCDPISGHTALYWYRQSLGQGPEFLIYFQGTGAADDSGLPNDRFFAVRPEGSVSTLKIQRTERGDSAVYLCASSNGGADTQYFGPGTRLTVL.

The sample holds a few counts of this clone. The chain links TRBV7-3 to TRBJ2-1; 13 bases are a match to TRBD2. Germline lookup yields CDR1 SGHTA and CDR2 FQGTGA. The length of the CDR3 is 15 residues. The ends lost 5 bases at V and 8 bases at J; junction bases unmatched: 6. The CDR3 sequence is CASSILAGGPHEQFF. As DNA, the CDR3 is TGTGCCAGCAGCATACTAGCGGGGGGGCCCCATGAGCAGTTCTTC.

This chain joins TRBV5-5 and TRBJ1-2; D remains ambiguous. The CDR3 consists of 13 residues. Trimming left V 1 base short and J 5 bases short, with 9 bases between. Germline V gene sequence: CDR1 SGHKS, CDR2 YYEKEE (reference sequence). The CDR3 DNA reads TGTGCCAGCAGCTTGTACAGTCAATATGGCTACACCTTC. This translates into CASSLYSQYGYTF. Together with reference TRBV5-5 and TRBJ1-2, the CDR3 gives the full variable domain: DAGVTQSPTHLIKTRGQQVTLRCSPISGHKSVSWYQQVLGQGPQFIFQYYEKEERGRGNFPDRFSARQFPNYSSELNVNALLLGDSALYLCASSLYSQYGYTFGSGTRLTVV.

This chain connects TRBV2 to TRBJ2-5, with 10 positions matching TRBD2. This CDR3 is built from 15 residues. V lost 4 bases and J lost 10; bases outside the gene matches: 12. Germline-derived CDR1 and CDR2 are SNHLY and FYNNEI. The CDR3 DNA reads as TGTGCCAGCAGTGCACTAGCGGGGCCCGGGGGGGACCAGTACTTC. This codes for CASSALAGPGGDQYF. Together with reference TRBV2 and TRBJ2-5, the CDR3 gives the full variable domain: EPEVTQTPSHQVTQMGQEVILRCVPISNHLYFYWYRQILGQKVEFLVSFYNNEISEKSEIFDDQFSVERPDGSNFTLKIRSTKLEDSAMYFCASSALAGPGGDQYFGPGTRLLVL.